These 10 T cell receptor beta chains were sequenced from one sample in a study of shared clonotypes between healthy human individuals. Clones were read by immunoSEQ multiplex PCR, and TCRdb kept only the in-frame ones, dropping some. The table shows nearly 1 million clones, with about three quarters occurring only once. Sequencing was performed on memory CD4+ T cells sorted from blood. Subset of the sample: CD45RA-negative fraction. The source is a man between 18 and 35 years old in good health.

The chain is built from TRBV28 and TRBJ1-2; D not certain. Trimming took 5 bases from V and 1 from J, leaving 11 bases between them. The CDR3 contains 14 residues. Germline assignment: CDR1 MDHEN and CDR2 SYDVKM. The CDR3 sequence is CASSPSVDNYGYTF. CDR3 DNA: TGTGCCAGCAGTCCCTCAGTGGATAACTATGGCTACACCTTC.

V gene TRBV6-7 combines with J gene TRBJ2-7; 10 nucleotides line up with TRBD2. TRBV6-7 counts as an open reading frame of uncertain function. Trimming cost V 2 bases and J 0 bases; bases outside gene matches: 16. The CDR3 has 20 residues. The CDR3 coding sequence is TGTGCCAGCAGTTACAGGGGAGGGCTAGCGGGAGCCGGGCGCTCCTACGAGCAGTACTTC. It specifies CASSYRGGLAGAGRSYEQYF.

This clone was counted ten times or more. This sample includes further DNA sequences coding for the same CDR3. J is TRBJ1-2 and V is TRBV30, with 9 bases identical to TRBD1. CDR3 length equals 14 residues. Trimming took 0 bases from V and 2 from J; bases not matched to a gene: 1. Per germline, CDR1 GTSNPN and CDR2 SVGIG (reference sequence). This CDR3 reads CAWSVTGGNYGYTF. The CDR3, as DNA: TGTGCCTGGAGTGTAACAGGGGGCAACTATGGCTACACCTTC.

In the case of this clone: This sample includes further DNA sequences coding for the same CDR3. J is TRBJ1-1 and V is TRBV12-5; D is unclear. V was cut by 3 bases and J by 4 bases, with 9 bases left in between. CDR1 and CDR2 from the germline V gene are LGHNT and FRNRAP. The CDR3 loop spans 13 amino acids. CDR3 sequence reads: CASGLGGFTEAFF. CDR3 coding DNA: TGTGCTAGTGGTTTAGGAGGGTTCACTGAAGCTTTCTTT.

J is TRBJ2-1 and V is TRBV29-1, with TRBD1 matching over 9 bases. Germline CDR1 is SQVTM and CDR2 is ANQGSEA. CDR3 size: 15 residues. Unmatched junction bases numbered 5, after V lost 4 bases and J lost 1 base. The CDR3 nucleotides are TGCAGCGTTGGAGGGGGACAGGGTTCCTACAATGAGCAGTTCTTC. It is translated as CSVGGGQGSYNEQFF.

This clone was counted once. The chain has TRBV6-1 and TRBJ2-7; a weak D match, TRBD2 (6 bases). V was trimmed by 7 bases and J by 0 bases, leaving 16 bases between them. CDR1 is MNHNS and CDR2 is SASEGT in the germline V gene. The CDR3 is made up of 15 amino acids. CDR3 loop: CASTLDPRGSYEQYF. For the CDR3, the DNA is TGTGCCAGCACCCTGGACCCGCGGGGCTCCTACGAGCAGTACTTC.

Concerning this clone itself: This may be a read error, as it is one base from a much larger clone. Other DNA sequences in the sample encode the same CDR3. The chain employs TRBV27 and TRBJ1-5; 9 positions agree with TRBD1. Germline trimming cut 5 bases from V and 1 base from J; bases unmatched to any gene: 3. The CDR3 sequence is 15 residues long. Germline CDR1 is MNHEY and CDR2 is SMNVEV (reference sequence). CDR3: CASSQGTGSNQPQHF. CDR3 DNA sequence: TGTGCCAGCAGTCAGGGGACAGGGAGCAATCAGCCCCAGCATTTT.

The gene calls are TRBV2 and TRBJ2-5; TRBD1 aligns across 9 bases. This CDR3 contains 14 residues. Germline trimming cut 6 bases from V and 5 bases from J; bases unmatched to any gene: 7. The germline CDR1 and CDR2 sequences are SNHLY and FYNNEI. DNA of the CDR3: TGTGCCAGCAGACCACAGGGGGCCGGGGAGACCCAGTACTTC. This encodes CASRPQGAGETQYF.

J is TRBJ1-2 and V is TRBV7-6, with 8 nucleotides matching TRBD1. Germline loops: CDR1 SGHVS, CDR2 FNYEAQ. The ends lost 5 bases at V and 2 bases at J; junction bases unmatched: 7. The CDR3 runs 15 residues. In DNA, the CDR3 is TGTGCCAGCAGCCGACACGGACAGGGAAACTATGGCTACACCTTC. Protein: CASSRHGQGNYGYTF.

The chain is built from TRBV6-5 and TRBJ2-2, with TRBD2 matching 12 bases. The V segment lost 2 bases and the J segment 5 bases; nucleotides outside the gene matches: 3. Germline V lookup: CDR1 MNHEY, CDR2 SVGAGI. The CDR3 loop spans 16 amino acids. The CDR3 sequence: CASSYLGLAGTGELFF. The CDR3 coding sequence is TGTGCCAGCAGTTACCTCGGACTAGCGGGGACCGGGGAGCTGTTTTTT.